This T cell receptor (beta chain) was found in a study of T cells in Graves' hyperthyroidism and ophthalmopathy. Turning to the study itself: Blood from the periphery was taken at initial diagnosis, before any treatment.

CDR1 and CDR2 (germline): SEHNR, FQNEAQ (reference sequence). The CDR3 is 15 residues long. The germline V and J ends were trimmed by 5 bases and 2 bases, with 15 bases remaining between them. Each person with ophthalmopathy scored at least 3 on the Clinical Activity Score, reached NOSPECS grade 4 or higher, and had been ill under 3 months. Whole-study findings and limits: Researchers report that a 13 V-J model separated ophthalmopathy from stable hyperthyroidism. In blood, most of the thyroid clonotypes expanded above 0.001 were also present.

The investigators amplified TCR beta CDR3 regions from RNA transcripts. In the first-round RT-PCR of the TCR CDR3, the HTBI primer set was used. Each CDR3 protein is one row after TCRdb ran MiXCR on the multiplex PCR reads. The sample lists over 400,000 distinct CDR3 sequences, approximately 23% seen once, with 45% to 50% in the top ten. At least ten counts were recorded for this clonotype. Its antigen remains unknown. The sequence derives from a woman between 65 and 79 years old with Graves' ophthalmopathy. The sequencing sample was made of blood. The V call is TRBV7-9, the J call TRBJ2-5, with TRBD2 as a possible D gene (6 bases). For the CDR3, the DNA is TGTGCCAGCAGCGGAAGACTAGTACGTCAAGAGACCCAGTACTTC. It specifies CASSGRLVRQETQYF.